Shown below are 10 T cell receptor beta chains from a single sample sequenced in a study of T cell responses to AZD1222 COVID-19 vaccine. Method: immunoSEQ multiplex PCR; TCRdb's copy keeps in-frame clones and lacks some. The data contain 120,000 or so clones, around 81% of them singletons. The sample was peripheral blood, taken on day 0 of AZD1222 vaccination. The receptor set was obtained from an adult in good health.

This chain connects TRBV6-5 to TRBJ2-5; 11 positions agree with TRBD1. The germline V gene has CDR1 MNHEY and CDR2 SVGAGI. Trimming removed 6 bases from V and 4 bases from J; junction bases left unmatched: 7. The CDR3 totals 15 residues. The CDR3 here is CASSAGTGGRETQYF. DNA of the CDR3: TGTGCCAGCAGCGCCGGGACAGGGGGTAGAGAGACCCAGTACTTC.

The V gene is TRBV5-1, the J gene TRBJ2-6; D remains ambiguous. The CDR3 is 16 residues long. CDR1 and CDR2 from the germline V gene are SGHRS and YFSETQ. V lost 4 bases to trimming and J lost 0 bases, with 11 bases between them. CDR3 protein: CASSPAGFSGANVLTF. The CDR3 DNA sequence: TGCGCCAGCAGCCCGGCTGGGTTCTCTGGGGCCAACGTCCTGACTTTC. The full variable domain, with the rest looked up from reference TRBV5-1 and TRBJ2-6, is KAGVTQTPRYLIKTRGQQVTLSCSPISGHRSVSWYQQTPGQGLQFLFEYFSETQRNKGNFPGRFSGRQFSNSRSEMNVSTLELGDSALYLCASSPAGFSGANVLTFGAGSRLTVL.

The chain couples TRBV5-1 to TRBJ2-6; D remains ambiguous. CDR1 is SGHRS, CDR2 YFSETQ, per germline. The CDR3 length is 15 residues. With 1 base removed from V and 1 base from J, the gap between germline ends came to 6 bases. CDR3 bases: TGCGCCAGCAGCTTGTTTCGGTCTGGGGCCAACGTCCTGACTTTC. This translates into CASSLFRSGANVLTF.

CDR3 residues: CASRGQFIGNQPQHF. CDR3 coding DNA: TGTGCCAGCAGGGGACAGTTTATAGGCAATCAGCCCCAGCATTTT. The chain recombines TRBV2 with TRBJ1-5; 7 bases match TRBD1. Germline CDR1 and CDR2: SNHLY and FYNNEI. CDR3 size: 15 residues. V shed 6 bases and J 2 bases; nucleotides not matched to a gene: 7.

In DNA form, the CDR3 reads TGTGCCAGCAGCTTAGATCTCCCGGGAGACGAGCAGTACTTC. This encodes CASSLDLPGDEQYF. The chain links TRBV11-2 to TRBJ2-7; possible D gene TRBD2, 6 bases. This CDR3 spans 14 amino acids. Trimming pared 0 bases from V and 5 bases from J, leaving 11 bases between. CDR1 SGHAT and CDR2 FQNNGV come from the germline V gene.

The genes are TRBV28 and TRBJ2-7, with 8 bases aligning to TRBD1. Unmatched junction bases numbered 13, after V lost 6 bases and J lost 6 bases. The CDR3 sequence is 15 residues long. Germline V gene data show CDR1 as MDHEN and CDR2 as SYDVKM. DNA for the CDR3: TGTGCCAGCAGGGGAACCGGGACAGGTGAAGGCGAGCAGTACTTC. This codes for CASRGTGTGEGEQYF. The entire variable domain, with the rest obtained from reference TRBV28 and TRBJ2-7, is as follows: DVKVTQSSRYLVKRTGEKVFLECVQDMDHENMFWYRQDPGLGLRLIYFSYDVKMKEKGDIPEGYSVSREKKERFSLILESASTNQTSMYLCASRGTGTGEGEQYFGPGTRLTVT.

The V and J genes are TRBV18 and TRBJ1-4; 8 nucleotides match TRBD1. CDR1 KGHSH and CDR2 LQKENI come from the germline V gene. The V and J ends lost 4 bases and 8 bases, in that order; junction bases with no gene match: 6. The CDR3 contains 14 residues. The CDR3 DNA is TGTGCCAGCTCACAGACAGGGGATGAAGAAAAACTGTTTTTT. It encodes CASSQTGDEEKLFF.

The chain employs TRBV5-1 and TRBJ1-6; D unclear. Germline V lookup: CDR1 SGHRS, CDR2 YFSETQ. The CDR3 length is 15 residues. Trimming took 0 bases from V and 7 from J, leaving 11 bases between them. The CDR3 region is CASSLGTAANSPLHF. CDR3 DNA sequence: TGCGCCAGCAGCTTGGGGACGGCCGCCAATTCACCCCTCCACTTT.

J is TRBJ1-4 and V is TRBV3-1 (or the pseudogene TRBV3-2); D perhaps matches TRBD1 (5 bases). The V gene lost 0 bases and the J gene lost 0 bases, with 14 bases spanning the gap. This CDR3 has 18 amino acids. Per the germline V gene, CDR1 is LGHDT and CDR2 is YNNKEL (reference sequence). CDR3 nucleotide sequence: TGTGCCAGCAGCCAAGAAGGTCAGGGAGGCTCAACTAATGAAAAACTGTTTTTT. This sequence encodes CASSQEGQGGSTNEKLFF.

This clone was detected a few times. This chain joins TRBV7-2 and TRBJ1-1; D not resolved. CDR1 is SGHTA, CDR2 FQGNSA, per germline. There are 14 residues in the CDR3. Trimming took off 3 bases at V and 4 bases at J, with 12 bases between the two ends. This chain's CDR3 is CASSFGWAATEAFF. CDR3 coding DNA: TGTGCCAGCAGCTTTGGCTGGGCGGCCACTGAAGCTTTCTTT.